A few counts support the clone carrying this T cell receptor beta chain. TCRdb's copy holds only in-frame clones and misses some; the assay was immunoSEQ multiplex PCR. The table records tens of thousands of clones, more than 70% of them present only once. This sample was taken from a study of blood T cell repertoires in COVID-19. On the study more broadly: T cells, B-cell-depleted T cells, or PBMCs provided the cDNA or gDNA that served as material.

Germline V lookup: CDR1 LNHDA, CDR2 SQIVND (reference sequence). The length of the CDR3 is 16 residues. Trimming stripped 5 bases from V and 0 bases from J, with 11 bases between. The genes are TRBV19 and TRBJ2-6, with D possibly TRBD1 on 5 matching bases. The receptor was derived from a man in his 60s with active or convalescent COVID-19. The specimen sequenced was peripheral blood. The CDR3 loop is CASSLTAFSGANVLTF. In DNA, the CDR3 is TGTGCCAGTAGTCTGACAGCATTCTCTGGGGCCAACGTCCTGACTTTC.